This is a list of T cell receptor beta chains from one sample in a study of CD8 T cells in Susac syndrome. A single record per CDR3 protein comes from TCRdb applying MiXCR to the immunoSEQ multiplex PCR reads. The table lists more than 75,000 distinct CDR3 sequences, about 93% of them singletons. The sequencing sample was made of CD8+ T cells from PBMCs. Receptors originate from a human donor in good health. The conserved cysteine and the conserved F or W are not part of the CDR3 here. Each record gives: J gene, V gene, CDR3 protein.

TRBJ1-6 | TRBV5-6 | ASSLEGQGNSPLH
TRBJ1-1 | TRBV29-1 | SAATGTTEAF
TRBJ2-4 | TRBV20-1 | SARARDREGNIQY
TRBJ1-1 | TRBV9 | ASSVEAGGRAEAF
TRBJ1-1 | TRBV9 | ASSGQGGEAF
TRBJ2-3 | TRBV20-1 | SAVRAGAPLDTQY
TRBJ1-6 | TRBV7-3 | ASSAGAGYNSPLH
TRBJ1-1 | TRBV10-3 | AISEGGFNTEAF
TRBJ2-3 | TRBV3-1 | ASSRLGLAADTQY
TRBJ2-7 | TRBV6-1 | ASSEAGRDRGRWEQY
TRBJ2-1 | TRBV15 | ATSRPLDGDNEQF
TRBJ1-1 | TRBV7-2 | ASSGDRGLFEAF
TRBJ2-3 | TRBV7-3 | ASSSTGSSTDTQY
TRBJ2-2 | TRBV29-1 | SVNSGTGTGELF
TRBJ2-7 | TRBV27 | ASSLIPGLRDYEQY
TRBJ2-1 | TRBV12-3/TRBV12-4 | ASSPSSGGTF
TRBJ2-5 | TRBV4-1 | ASSPVTALGETQY
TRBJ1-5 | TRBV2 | ASSEPSEPGNQPQH